This is a list of T cell receptor beta chains from one sample in a study of PD-L1 blockade in urothelial cancer. The table came from immunoSEQ multiplex PCR; TCRdb's copy has only in-frame clones and leaves some out. The sample consists of roughly 40,000 clones, roughly 84% of them appearing once. The specimen comprised PBMCs, sampled around atezolizumab (anti-PD-L1) treatment. Receptor source: a donor aged 40 or over with urothelial cancer. Each CDR3 is given with its conserved first and last residue. A D gene is named only where the DNA matches it firmly. Rows may omit the clone size; those that give it use once, few, many or a size class.

D,V,J,size,CDR3,DNA
TRBD2,TRBV19,TRBJ2-5,-,CAASRREGPRETQYF,TGTGCCGCCTCCCGGCGGGAGGGCCCTCGGGAGACCCAGTACTTC
TRBD1,TRBV4-2,TRBJ2-5,once,CASSQEQGALGGTQYF,TGTGCCAGCAGCCAAGAACAGGGGGCCCTCGGGGGGACCCAGTACTTC
TRBD2,TRBV7-9,TRBJ2-3,-,CASSSRGDEGTQYF,TGTGCCAGCAGCTCCCGGGGGGATGAAGGTACGCAGTATTTT
-,TRBV7-2,TRBJ2-6,once,CASSLGRGANVLTF,TGTGCCAGCAGCTTAGGCAGGGGGGCCAACGTCCTGACTTTC
TRBD1,TRBV15,TRBJ2-7,-,CATSRGQGRDEQYF,TGTGCCACCAGCAGAGGACAGGGACGCGACGAGCAGTACTTC
-,TRBV29-1,TRBJ1-2,-,CSVENPEGGYTF,TGCAGCGTTGAGAATCCGGAGGGAGGCTACACCTTC
TRBD2,TRBV30,TRBJ2-5,-,CAWSVHGASGRNGAQYF,TGTGCCTGGAGTGTACACGGGGCTAGCGGCCGGAATGGGGCCCAGTACTTC
-,TRBV9,TRBJ2-7,-,CASSVSGSGPGEQYF,TGTGCCAGCAGCGTCTCCGGGAGTGGTCCGGGGGAGCAGTACTTC
-,TRBV11-1,TRBJ1-1,-,CASSPGGGYTEAFF,TGTGCCAGCAGCCCGGGGGGGGGTTACACTGAAGCTTTCTTT
TRBD1,TRBV7-9,TRBJ2-7,-,CASSFEDRGLEQYF,TGTGCCAGCAGCTTTGAGGACAGGGGGCTCGAGCAGTACTTC
-,TRBV7-8,TRBJ2-7,-,CASSLSVSYYEQYF,TGTGCCAGCAGCTTAAGTGTCTCCTACTACGAGCAGTACTTC
-,TRBV15,TRBJ2-7,-,CATSRGGAQYF,TGTGCCACCAGCAGGGGCGGGGCGCAGTACTTC
-,TRBV6-1,TRBJ1-3,-,CASATGPDSGNTIYF,TGTGCCAGCGCAACAGGGCCTGACTCTGGAAACACCATATATTTT
-,TRBV27,TRBJ1-1,few,CASRGLGTPNTEAFF,TGTGCCAGCAGAGGATTAGGGACACCGAACACTGAAGCTTTCTTT
-,TRBV14,TRBJ2-2,once,CASSQVAQSGELFF,TGTGCCAGCAGCCAGGTCGCGCAATCCGGGGAGCTGTTTTTT
-,TRBV11-3,TRBJ1-3,-,CASSLWARDTIYF,TGTGCCAGCAGCTTGTGGGCCCGAGACACCATATATTTT
-,TRBV19,TRBJ1-1,-,CASSIVADSEAFF,TGTGCCAGTAGTATAGTGGCGGACTCTGAAGCTTTCTTT
-,TRBV19,TRBJ2-3,-,CASSRWAGGDTQYF,TGTGCCAGTAGTAGGTGGGCCGGTGGTGATACGCAGTATTTT
TRBD2,TRBV4-3,TRBJ2-7,-,CASSRIAGAGYEQYF,TGCGCCAGCAGCCGAATAGCGGGAGCGGGGTACGAGCAGTACTTC
TRBD2,TRBV4-3,TRBJ2-7,-,CASSPRLAHEQYF,TGCGCCAGCAGCCCCCGACTAGCTCACGAGCAGTACTTC
-,TRBV7-2,TRBJ1-3,-,CASSPWAGIGNTIYF,TGTGCCAGCAGCCCCTGGGCAGGGATCGGAAACACCATATATTTT
TRBD2,TRBV30,TRBJ2-1,-,CAWSDPTSGRIYEQFF,TGTGCCTGGAGTGACCCCACTAGCGGGAGGATATATGAGCAGTTCTTC
-,TRBV5-1,TRBJ1-1,-,CASSFLPGGAGGNTEAFF,TGCGCCAGCAGCTTTCTCCCCGGGGGGGCTGGAGGGAACACTGAAGCTTTCTTT
-,TRBV7-8,TRBJ2-7,-,CASAGARFGTTEQYF,TGTGCCAGCGCAGGGGCTCGGTTCGGAACTACCGAGCAGTACTTC
TRBD2,TRBV6-5,TRBJ2-1,-,CASSYVGAGGWNEQFF,TGTGCCAGCAGTTACGTGGGGGCGGGAGGGTGGAATGAGCAGTTCTTC
TRBD2,TRBV6-5,TRBJ2-7,once,CASSYSTSGTIYEQYF,TGTGCCAGCAGTTACTCGACTAGCGGGACAATCTACGAGCAGTACTTC